This entry is about one T cell receptor beta chain. Its cognate antigen is unknown. With 6 bases removed from V and 0 bases from J, the gap between germline ends came to 31 bases. This CDR3 has 20 residues. Germline CDR1 and CDR2: DFQATT and SNEGSKA (reference sequence). Combining a sample-barcoded 5' primer with a J-beta primer mix, a second PCR ran for roughly 6 to 12 cycles. At least 2.5 million CDR3-containing paired-end reads were obtained per sample. MiXCR, run by TCRdb on the 5' RACE reads, gives a single entry per CDR3 protein. This sample has fewer than 900,000 distinct CDR3 sequences; around 45% occur once, and the top ten carry about a third. The sample comes from a study of blood T cells in healthy people across ages. Study outcomes and limitations: The study found more naive CD4+ cells and higher diversity in long-lived than aged donors. Diversity of TCR beta correlated strongly with naive T cell percentage. Older age coincided with a roughly linear decline in TCR beta diversity per million T cells.

This sequence was found in a woman aged 60 to 75 in good health. Material: blood. V is TRBV20-1 and J is TRBJ2-3, with D perhaps given as TRBD1 or TRBD2 (11 bases each). DNA for the CDR3: TGCAGTGCCGGGACAGGGGGATTAAGAACTAGCGGGGGTAGCACAGATACGCAGTATTTT. As protein: CSAGTGGLRTSGGSTDTQYF.